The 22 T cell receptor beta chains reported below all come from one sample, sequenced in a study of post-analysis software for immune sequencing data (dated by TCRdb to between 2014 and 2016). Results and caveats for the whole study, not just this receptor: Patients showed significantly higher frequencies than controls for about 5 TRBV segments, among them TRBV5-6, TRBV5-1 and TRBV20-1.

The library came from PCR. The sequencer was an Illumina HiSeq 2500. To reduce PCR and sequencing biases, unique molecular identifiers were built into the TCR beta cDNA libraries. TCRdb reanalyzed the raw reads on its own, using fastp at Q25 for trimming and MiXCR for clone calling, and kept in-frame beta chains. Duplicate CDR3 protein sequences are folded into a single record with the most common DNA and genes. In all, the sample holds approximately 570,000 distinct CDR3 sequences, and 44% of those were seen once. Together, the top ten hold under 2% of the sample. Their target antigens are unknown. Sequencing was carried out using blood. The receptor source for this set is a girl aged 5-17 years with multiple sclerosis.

CDR3 DNA: TGTGCCAGCAGAGGGACCTACATGAACACTGAAGCTTTCTTT. Its protein is CASRGTYMNTEAFF. This chain links TRBV2 with TRBJ1-1, with TRBD1 as a possible D gene (5 bases). This CDR3 is built from 14 residues. The V gene's germline CDR1 is SNHLY and CDR2 FYNNEI. V was trimmed by 6 bases and J by 0 bases, leaving 11 bases between them. Full variable domain (outside the CDR3, taken from reference TRBV2 and TRBJ1-1): EPEVTQTPSHQVTQMGQEVILRCVPISNHLYFYWYRQILGQKVEFLVSFYNNEISEKSEIFDDQFSVERPDGSNFTLKIRSTKLEDSAMYFCASRGTYMNTEAFFGQGTRLTVV.

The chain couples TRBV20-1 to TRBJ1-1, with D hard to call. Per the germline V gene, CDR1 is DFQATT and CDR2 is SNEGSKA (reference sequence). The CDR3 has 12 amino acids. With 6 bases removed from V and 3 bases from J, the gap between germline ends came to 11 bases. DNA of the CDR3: TGCAGTGCCGCCATTCGGGACACTGAAGCTTTCTTT. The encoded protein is CSAAIRDTEAFF.

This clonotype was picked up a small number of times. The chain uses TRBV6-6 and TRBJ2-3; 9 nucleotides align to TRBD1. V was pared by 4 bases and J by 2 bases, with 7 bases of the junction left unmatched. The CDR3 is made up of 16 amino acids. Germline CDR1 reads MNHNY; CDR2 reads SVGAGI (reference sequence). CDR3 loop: CASSSFRDRDTDTQYF. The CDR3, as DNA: TGTGCCAGCAGTTCATTCCGGGACAGGGACACAGATACGCAGTATTTT.

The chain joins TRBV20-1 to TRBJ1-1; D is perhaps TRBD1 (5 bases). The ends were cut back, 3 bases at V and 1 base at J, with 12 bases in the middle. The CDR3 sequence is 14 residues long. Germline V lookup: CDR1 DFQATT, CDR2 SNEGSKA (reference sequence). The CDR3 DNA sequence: TGCAGTGCTAGCGGGGGGAGGTGGAACACTGAAGCTTTCTTT. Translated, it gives CSASGGRWNTEAFF.

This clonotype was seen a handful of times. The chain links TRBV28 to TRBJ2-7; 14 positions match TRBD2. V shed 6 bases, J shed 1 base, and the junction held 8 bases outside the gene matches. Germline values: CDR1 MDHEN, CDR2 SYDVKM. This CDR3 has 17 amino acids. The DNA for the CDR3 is TGTGCCAGCAGCGCTCCCAGGACTAGCGGGAGGTCCTACGAGCAGTACTTC. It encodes CASSAPRTSGRSYEQYF.

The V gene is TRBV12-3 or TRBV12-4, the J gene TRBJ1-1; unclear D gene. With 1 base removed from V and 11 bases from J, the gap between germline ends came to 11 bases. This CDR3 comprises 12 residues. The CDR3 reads CASSLGVLGAFF. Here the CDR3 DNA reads TGTGCCAGCAGTTTAGGGGTCCTAGGGGCTTTCTTT.

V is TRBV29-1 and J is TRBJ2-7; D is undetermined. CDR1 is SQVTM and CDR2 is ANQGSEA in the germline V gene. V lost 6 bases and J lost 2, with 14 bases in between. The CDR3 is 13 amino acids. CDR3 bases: TGCAGCGTCCTGACATCCATCACCTACGAGCAGTACTTC. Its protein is CSVLTSITYEQYF.

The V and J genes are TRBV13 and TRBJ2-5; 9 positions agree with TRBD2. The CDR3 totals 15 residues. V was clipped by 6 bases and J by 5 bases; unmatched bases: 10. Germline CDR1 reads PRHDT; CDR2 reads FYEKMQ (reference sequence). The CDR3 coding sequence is TGTGCCAGCAGGCCAGGGCTAGCGGGACGGGAGACCCAGTACTTC. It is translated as CASRPGLAGRETQYF.

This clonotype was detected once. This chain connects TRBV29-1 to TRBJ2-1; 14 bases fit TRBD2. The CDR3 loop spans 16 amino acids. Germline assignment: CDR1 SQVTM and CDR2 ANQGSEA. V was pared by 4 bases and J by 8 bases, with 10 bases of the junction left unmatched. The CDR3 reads CSVGGTSGRRIDEQFF. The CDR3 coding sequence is TGCAGCGTTGGGGGGACTAGCGGGAGACGAATAGATGAGCAGTTCTTC.

The DNA of the CDR3 is TGTGCCAGCAGCGTAGATAGCATGAACACTGAAGCTTTCTTT. Translated: CASSVDSMNTEAFF. The chain joins TRBV9 to TRBJ1-1; D gene ambiguous. Germline loops: CDR1 SGDLS, CDR2 YYNGEE. The CDR3 runs 14 residues. V lost 0 bases and J lost 0, with 6 bases in between.

In DNA form, the CDR3 reads TGCGCCAGCAGCCTGTCCGGGACAGCGAGCTCCTATAATTCACCCCTCCACTTT. It yields the protein CASSLSGTASSYNSPLHF. V usage is TRBV5-1 and J usage is TRBJ1-6, with TRBD1 matching over 7 bases. CDR3 length equals 18 residues. Per germline, CDR1 SGHRS and CDR2 YFSETQ. The junction had 10 bases not matched to a gene; V was cut back by 4 bases and J by 0 bases.

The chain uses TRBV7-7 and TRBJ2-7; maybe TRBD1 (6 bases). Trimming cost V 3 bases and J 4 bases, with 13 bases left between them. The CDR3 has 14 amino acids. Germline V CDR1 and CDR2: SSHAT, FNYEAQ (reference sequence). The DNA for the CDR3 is TGTGCCAGCAGCTTGGGGACAAGTCCTTACGAGCAGTACTTC. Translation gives CASSLGTSPYEQYF.

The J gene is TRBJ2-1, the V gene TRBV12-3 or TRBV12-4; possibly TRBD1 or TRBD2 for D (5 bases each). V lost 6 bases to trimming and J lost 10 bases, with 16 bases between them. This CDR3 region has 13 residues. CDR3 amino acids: CASSLVGREEQFF. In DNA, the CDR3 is TGTGCCAGCAGCCTCGTGGGACGAGAAGAGCAGTTCTTC.

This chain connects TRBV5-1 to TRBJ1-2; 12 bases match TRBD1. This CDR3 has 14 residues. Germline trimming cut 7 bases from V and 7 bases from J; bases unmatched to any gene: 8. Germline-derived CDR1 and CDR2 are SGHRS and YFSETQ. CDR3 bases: TGCGCCAGCGGCGAGGGACAGGGGGCGCTTGGCTACACCTTC. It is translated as CASGEGQGALGYTF.

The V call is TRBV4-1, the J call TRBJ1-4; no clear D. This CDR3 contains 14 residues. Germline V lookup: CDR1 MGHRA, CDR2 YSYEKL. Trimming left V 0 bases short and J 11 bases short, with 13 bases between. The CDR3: CASSQDLGVGKLFF. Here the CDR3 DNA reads TGCGCCAGCAGCCAAGATTTAGGAGTAGGGAAACTGTTTTTT.

For the CDR3, the DNA is TGTGCCAGCAGTTTCCAACCGGACAGGGGTAGCGAGCAGTACTTC. Amino acid sequence: CASSFQPDRGSEQYF. The chain recombines TRBV6-5 with TRBJ2-7; 9 bases are a match to TRBD1. V lost 4 bases, J lost 6 bases, and 10 bases stayed unmatched. This CDR3 comprises 15 residues. Germline CDR1 reads MNHEY; CDR2 reads SVGAGI.

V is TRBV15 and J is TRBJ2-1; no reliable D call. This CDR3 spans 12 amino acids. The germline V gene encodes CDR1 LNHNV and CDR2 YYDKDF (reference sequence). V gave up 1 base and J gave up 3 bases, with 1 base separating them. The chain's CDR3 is CATSRGYNEQFF. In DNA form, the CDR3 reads TGTGCCACCAGCAGAGGCTACAATGAGCAGTTCTTC.

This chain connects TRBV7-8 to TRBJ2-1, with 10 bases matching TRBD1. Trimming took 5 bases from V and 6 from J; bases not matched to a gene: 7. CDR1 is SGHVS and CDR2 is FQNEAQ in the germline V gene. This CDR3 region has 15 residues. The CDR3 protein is CASSATGGFGNEQFF. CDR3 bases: TGTGCCAGCAGCGCGACAGGGGGCTTCGGCAATGAGCAGTTCTTC. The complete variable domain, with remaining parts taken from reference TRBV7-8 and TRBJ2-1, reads GAGVSQSPRYKVAKRGQDVALRCDPISGHVSLFWYQQALGQGPEFLTYFQNEAQLDKSGLPSDRFFAERPEGSVSTLKIQRTQQEDSAVYLCASSATGGFGNEQFFGPGTRLTVL.

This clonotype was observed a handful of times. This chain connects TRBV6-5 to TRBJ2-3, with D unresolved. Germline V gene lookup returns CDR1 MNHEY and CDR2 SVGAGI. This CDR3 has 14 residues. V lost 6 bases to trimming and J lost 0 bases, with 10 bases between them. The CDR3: CASSALLSTDTQYF. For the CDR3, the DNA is TGTGCCAGCAGCGCCCTCCTTAGCACAGATACGCAGTATTTT.

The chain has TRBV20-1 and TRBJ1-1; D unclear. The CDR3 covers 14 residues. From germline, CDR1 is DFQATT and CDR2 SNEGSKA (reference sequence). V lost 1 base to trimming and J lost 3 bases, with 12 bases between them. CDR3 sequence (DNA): TGCAGTGCTAGAGTAGACGGTCAGGACACTGAAGCTTTCTTT. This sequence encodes CSARVDGQDTEAFF.

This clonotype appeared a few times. CDR3 residues: CSANTGTQSSYEQYF. CDR3 in DNA: TGCAGTGCCAATACCGGGACACAGAGCTCCTACGAGCAGTACTTC. J is TRBJ2-7 and V is TRBV20-1; tentatively, D is TRBD1 (6 bases). V shed 6 bases and J shed 0 bases, with 18 bases lying between them. Germline-derived CDR1 and CDR2 are DFQATT and SNEGSKA (reference sequence). The CDR3 is made up of 15 amino acids.

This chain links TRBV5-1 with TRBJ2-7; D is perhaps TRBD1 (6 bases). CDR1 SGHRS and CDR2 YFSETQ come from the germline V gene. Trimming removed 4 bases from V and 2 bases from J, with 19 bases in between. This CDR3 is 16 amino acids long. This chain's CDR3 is CASSTGNGQGTYEQYF. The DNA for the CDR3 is TGCGCCAGCAGCACCGGGAACGGGCAGGGGACCTACGAGCAGTACTTC.